These T cell receptor beta chains were read from a single sample in a study of cytomegalovirus exposure and HLA in healthy donors. The protocol was immunoSEQ multiplex PCR, while the TCRdb copy is restricted to in-frame clones and leaves out a portion. The sample records fewer than 200,000 clones, 95% to 97% being singletons. Material for sequencing was PBMCs. Source of these receptors: a woman between 18 and 29 years old in good health and CMV-seronegative. The CDR3 runs from the conserved cysteine through the conserved F or W. D genes are given only for firm matches. The listing skips clone size in some rows; elsewhere it reads once, few, many or a size class.

>-|TRBJ1-6|TRBV9|-
TGTGCCAGCAGCGTAGTCGGGGTAAATTCACCCCTCCACTTT
CASSVVGVNSPLHF
>-|TRBJ2-5|TRBV5-1|TRBD1
TGCGCCAGCAGCCTGACCCCGACAGGGTTAAGACAAGAGACCCAGTACTTC
CASSLTPTGLRQETQYF
>-|TRBJ2-5|TRBV5-1|TRBD2
TGCGCCAGCAGCTTTGGTCTAGCGGGCCCCGGGGCGGAAGAGACCCAGTACTTC
CASSFGLAGPGAEETQYF
>-|TRBJ1-6|TRBV9|-
TGTGCCAGCAGCGTAGATGGGGAGAGCTCCTATAATTCACCCCTCCACTTT
CASSVDGESSYNSPLHF
>-|TRBJ1-1|TRBV7-7|-
TGTGCTAGCAGCTATAAGACAGGAGACTATATGATCACTGAAGCTTTCTTT
CASSYKTGDYMITEAFF
>-|TRBJ2-7|TRBV4-1|-
TGCGCCAGCAGCCAAGATCGCCGGACAGAGGGCGAGCAGTACTTC
CASSQDRRTEGEQYF
>-|TRBJ1-4|TRBV5-6|-
TGTGCCAGCAGCTTCGGACAGAGACGGGTTTTT
CASSFGQRRVF
>-|TRBJ1-1|TRBV7-2|-
TGTGCCAGCAGCTTAGCACAGGGTAGCACTGAAGCTTTCTTT
CASSLAQGSTEAFF
>-|TRBJ2-1|TRBV7-2|TRBD2
TGTGCCAGCAGCTCCACTGGGGGGGGTTCCTACAATGAGCAGTTCTTC
CASSSTGGGSYNEQFF
>-|TRBJ1-5|TRBV30|TRBD1
TGTGCCTGGACTTCCGGGACAGGGAGCTTCGGGCCCAATCAGCCCCAGCATTTT
CAWTSGTGSFGPNQPQHF
>-|TRBJ2-3|TRBV6-1|TRBD2
TGTGCCAGCAGTGCGAATATAGCGGGGACAGATACGCAGTATTTT
CASSANIAGTDTQYF
>-|TRBJ1-1|TRBV7-9|-
TGTGCCAGCAGCTCTTGGGGGGTGACTGAAGCTTTCTTT
CASSSWGVTEAFF
>-|TRBJ2-7|TRBV4-2|TRBD2
TGTGCCAGCAGCCCTGCCGGGACTAGCGGGGGGCCCTGGGAGCAGTACTTC
CASSPAGTSGGPWEQYF
>-|TRBJ2-7|TRBV7-2|TRBD2
TGTGCCAGCAGCTTAGTTCTGACTAGCGCCTGGTCGGACTCCTACGAGCAGTACTTC
CASSLVLTSAWSDSYEQYF
>-|TRBJ1-3|TRBV28|-
TGTGCCAGCAGTTATAGCTCAGCGTCTGGAAACACCATATATTTT
CASSYSSASGNTIYF
>once|TRBJ1-1|TRBV19|TRBD1
TGTGCCAGTAAGGACAGGGTCACTGAAGCTTTCTTT
CASKDRVTEAFF
>-|TRBJ2-3|TRBV11-2|TRBD1
TGTGCCAGCAGCGTGCGTTTCCGAACAGGGGATGGGGCAGATACGCAGTATTTT
CASSVRFRTGDGADTQYF
>-|TRBJ2-3|TRBV2|TRBD2
TGTGCCAGCAGTGCAGCTAGCGGGGGGGCTTCAGATACGCAGTATTTT
CASSAASGGASDTQYF
>-|TRBJ2-2|TRBV2|-
TGTGCCAGCAGTGAAAATGGACTACCGACCGGGGAGCTGTTTTTT
CASSENGLPTGELFF
>-|TRBJ2-7|TRBV20-1|-
TGCAGTGCTAGTCTCTCCTACGAGCAGTACTTC
CSASLSYEQYF
>-|TRBJ2-7|TRBV9|-
TGTGCCAGCAGCGTAGCAGGTCAGCCCTACTACGAGCAGTACTTC
CASSVAGQPYYEQYF
>-|TRBJ1-1|TRBV20-1|-
TGCAGTGCTTCCGGTAACACTGAAGCTTTCTTT
CSASGNTEAFF
>-|TRBJ1-2|TRBV2|TRBD1
TGTGCCAGCAGGGGACAGGGAACTAACTATGGCTACACCTTC
CASRGQGTNYGYTF
>-|TRBJ2-1|TRBV7-2|TRBD2
TGTGCCAGCCTGGGGATTAGCGGGGGGCGATCCTACAATGAGCAGTTCTTC
CASLGISGGRSYNEQFF
>-|TRBJ2-1|TRBV6-4|TRBD2
TGTGCCAGCAGTCCGGGGGGGCCTGAGGCTGAGCAGTTCTTC
CASSPGGPEAEQFF
>-|TRBJ2-1|TRBV5-4|TRBD2
TGTGCCAGCAGCCCACGACTAGCGGGGGGCTCCTACAATGAGCAGTTCTTC
CASSPRLAGGSYNEQFF
>-|TRBJ2-7|TRBV7-3|TRBD2
TGTGCCAGCAGCTTCGCGGGGGGATCATACGAGCAGTACTTC
CASSFAGGSYEQYF
>-|TRBJ2-3|TRBV7-2|TRBD1
TGTGCCAGCAGCCTACGGGACAGAGGGCGGGATACGCAGTATTTT
CASSLRDRGRDTQYF
>-|TRBJ1-1|TRBV9|-
TGTGCCAGCAGCCGGTTGAACACTGAAGCTTTCTTT
CASSRLNTEAFF
>-|TRBJ1-3|TRBV4-3|-
TGCGCCAGCAGCCAAGAACCAGGGTCTGGAAACACCATATATTTT
CASSQEPGSGNTIYF
>-|TRBJ1-2|TRBV6-5|-
TGTGCCAGCAGCTCTAGCCTCGACATGAAAGGCTACACCTTC
CASSSSLDMKGYTF
>-|TRBJ1-5|TRBV12-5|-
TGTGCTAGTGGTTTGGACTATCAGCCCCAGCATTTT
CASGLDYQPQHF
>-|TRBJ2-1|TRBV5-1|TRBD2
TGCGCCAGCAGCCTAGGACTAGCGGGGGGGCCCTATGAGCAGTTCTTC
CASSLGLAGGPYEQFF
>-|TRBJ2-1|TRBV27|TRBD1
TGTGCCAGCAGTGGGGGGACAGGGATATTCAATGAGCAGTTCTTC
CASSGGTGIFNEQFF
>-|TRBJ1-6|TRBV7-2|-
TGTGCCAGCAGCCCGGACAGCTCCTATAATTCACCCCTCCACTTT
CASSPDSSYNSPLHF
>-|TRBJ2-2|TRBV7-9|-
TGTGCCAGCAGCCTGTCCACCGGGGAGCTGTTTTTT
CASSLSTGELFF
>-|TRBJ2-7|TRBV5-4|-
TGTGCCAGCAGCCCCCGGGAAAGTTACGAGCAGTACTTC
CASSPRESYEQYF
>-|TRBJ1-1|TRBV7-9|-
TGTGCCAGCAGCTATCAGGGTGGTGTGAACACTGAAGCTTTCTTT
CASSYQGGVNTEAFF
>-|TRBJ1-3|TRBV5-6|-
TGTGCCAGCAGCGGCGGGGTGTCTGGAAACACCATATATTTT
CASSGGVSGNTIYF
>-|TRBJ2-7|TRBV5-1|TRBD1
TGCGCCAGCAGCTTGACAGGGGTGACCTACGAGCAGTACTTC
CASSLTGVTYEQYF
>-|TRBJ2-3|TRBV11-3|TRBD2
TGTGCCAGCAGCCCCGGGACTACCAACACAGATACGCAGTATTTT
CASSPGTTNTDTQYF
>few|TRBJ1-2|TRBV5-1|TRBD1
TGCGCCAGCAGCTTAACCGGGACAGGGGGCTATGGCTACACCTTC
CASSLTGTGGYGYTF
>-|TRBJ2-1|TRBV5-1|TRBD1
TGCGCCAGCAGCTCGACCAAAGGGGGACAGGGATATAATGAGCAGTTCTTC
CASSSTKGGQGYNEQFF
>-|TRBJ2-7|TRBV6-5|TRBD1
TGTGCCAGCAGTTACCGGGACAGATACGACGAGCAGTACTTC
CASSYRDRYDEQYF
>-|TRBJ2-3|TRBV5-1|-
TGCGCCAGCAGCGTGGGGGACACAAGCACAGATACGCAGTATTTT
CASSVGDTSTDTQYF
>-|TRBJ2-3|TRBV6-6|TRBD2
TGTGCCAGTCCCCCCCAGGGAGGGTTTAGCACAGATACGCAGTATTTT
CASPPQGGFSTDTQYF
>few|TRBJ1-1|TRBV2|TRBD1
TGTGCCAGCAGTTATACGACAGGGGTACAAGCTTTCTTT
CASSYTTGVQAFF
>-|TRBJ1-4|TRBV5-1|-
TGCGCCAGCAGCGAGGGGGCAACTAATGAAAAACTGTTTTTT
CASSEGATNEKLFF
>-|TRBJ1-1|TRBV6-5|-
TGTGCCAGCAGTTACTTCTCTAACACTGAAGCTTTCTTT
CASSYFSNTEAFF
>-|TRBJ1-1|TRBV6-5|TRBD1
TGTGCCAGCATCGGGACAGGGGATCTTGCTTTCTTT
CASIGTGDLAFF
>-|TRBJ1-1|TRBV5-4|-
TGTGCCAGCAGCCCCGACACGGTTGAGACTGAAGCTTTCTTT
CASSPDTVETEAFF
>-|TRBJ1-3|TRBV10-1|-
TGCGCCAGTCACACTACCCTCAGGGCTGGAAACACCATATATTTT
CASHTTLRAGNTIYF
>few|TRBJ1-6|TRBV6-5|-
TGTGCCAGCAGTAGAGGCTATAATTCACCCCTCCACTTT
CASSRGYNSPLHF
>-|TRBJ1-2|TRBV9|TRBD1
TGTGCCAGCAGCGAACTGACAGGGGGGGGTGGCTACACCTTC
CASSELTGGGGYTF
>-|TRBJ1-3|TRBV9|-
TGTGCCAGCAGCCCACGTCAGGGAAACACCATATATTTT
CASSPRQGNTIYF